This T cell receptor (beta chain) was retrieved from a study of chemoradiotherapy in HPV16-positive cancers. The wider study: Candidate HPV-specific clones and shared TCR motifs came from a couple of HPV16-positive patients. Findings of the study overall: In HPV16-positive patients, HPV-responsive T-cell expansion tracked better recurrence-free survival. Non-HPV-specific T cells did not expand in tumors during treatment, whereas candidate HPV-specific clones and E7-related motifs did.

As to this clone: Its matching antigen is unknown.

Clones were sequenced by immunoSEQ multiplex PCR, and TCRdb holds only the in-frame ones, with some missing. The data hold about 5,700 clones, with roughly 92% observed a single time. After removal of 1 base from V and 5 bases from J, the junction contained 5 bases not matched to a gene. There are 15 residues in the CDR3. Germline CDR1 is MGHRA and CDR2 is YSYEKL. This chain joins TRBV4-1 and TRBJ1-2; 9 bases align to TRBD1. This TCR was sampled from a human donor with HPV-associated anogenital cancer. Here the sequenced sample was blood, taken from a patient who underwent chemoradiotherapy. CDR3 in amino acids: CASSQGQGVVYGYTF. DNA of the CDR3: TGCGCCAGCAGCCAAGGACAGGGGGTAGTGTATGGCTACACCTTC.